This entry lists 8 T cell receptor beta chains sequenced from one sample in a study of T cell changes during pregnancy in multiple sclerosis. The method was immunoSEQ multiplex PCR; TCRdb's version includes in-frame clones alone and lacks a portion of them. The sample contains tens of thousands of clones, 75% to 95% of which appear only once. The sample in question was peripheral blood, obtained after pregnancy. The receptors were gathered from a female donor in good health, enrolled as a control in a pregnancy study.

The V call is TRBV19, the J call TRBJ1-1, with D possibly matching TRBD1 (6 bases). CDR3 length: 17 residues. Germline V gives CDR1 LNHDA, CDR2 SQIVND (reference sequence). V was pared by 2 bases and J by 2 bases, with 18 bases between. The CDR3 loop reads CASSINGRGRGNTEAFF. The CDR3 coding sequence is TGTGCCAGTAGTATAAATGGCAGGGGCCGGGGAAACACTGAAGCTTTCTTT.

This clone has a single count. This chain uses TRBV7-6 with TRBJ2-7; D is perhaps TRBD2 (5 bases). CDR3 length equals 12 residues. Germline CDR1 reads SGHVS; CDR2 reads FNYEAQ. V was cut by 2 bases and J by 4 bases, with 6 bases left in between. For the CDR3, the DNA is TGTGCCAGCAGCTTAAGAGGGTACGAGCAGTACTTC. It translates to CASSLRGYEQYF.

The rearrangement joins TRBV2 to TRBJ2-7; D remains ambiguous. Germline CDR1 SNHLY, CDR2 FYNNEI. The CDR3 spans 12 residues. The V end lost 10 bases, the J end lost 1 base, and 11 bases lay between the germline ends. The CDR3 reads CANSISSYEQYF. DNA of the CDR3: TGTGCCAACTCTATTTCGTCCTACGAGCAGTACTTC. Full variable domain (remainder filled in from reference TRBV2 and TRBJ2-7): EPEVTQTPSHQVTQMGQEVILRCVPISNHLYFYWYRQILGQKVEFLVSFYNNEISEKSEIFDDQFSVERPDGSNFTLKIRSTKLEDSAMYFCANSISSYEQYFGPGTRLTVT.

The gene calls are TRBV6-4 and TRBJ2-2, with D possibly being TRBD1 (5 bases). The CDR3 is 15 amino acids. CDR1 and CDR2 (germline): MRHNA, SNTAGT. The germline V and J ends were trimmed by 4 bases and 3 bases, with 12 bases remaining between them. This CDR3 reads CASSGEEGDTGELFF. Written as DNA, the CDR3 is TGTGCCAGCAGTGGTGAAGAAGGGGACACCGGGGAGCTGTTTTTT.

This rearrangement joins TRBV27 to TRBJ2-2; TRBD1 might be the D (6 bases). The germline V gene has CDR1 MNHEY and CDR2 SMNVEV (reference sequence). The CDR3 loop spans 16 amino acids. V lost 1 base and J lost 7, with 16 bases in between. The CDR3 here is CASSLFQTSGDGELFF. Written as DNA, the CDR3 is TGTGCCAGCAGTTTATTCCAAACTTCAGGGGACGGGGAGCTGTTTTTT.

This chain connects TRBV7-9 to TRBJ1-1; perhaps TRBD1 as D (6 bases). V was pared by 5 bases and J by 1 base, with 14 bases between. CDR3 length: 15 residues. Germline V gives CDR1 SEHNR, CDR2 FQNEAQ (reference sequence). The chain's CDR3 is CASSPSGQPNTEAFF. DNA of the CDR3: TGTGCCAGCAGCCCGTCCGGACAGCCGAACACTGAAGCTTTCTTT.

The V gene is TRBV29-1, the J gene TRBJ1-1, with TRBD1 as a possible D gene (5 bases). The V end was cut by 4 bases, the J end by 4 bases, with 10 bases between. CDR1 is SQVTM and CDR2 is ANQGSEA in the germline V gene. This CDR3 has 12 amino acids. The CDR3 nucleotides are TGCAGCGTTGTGCGGGGGGGCACTGAAGCTTTCTTT. Its translation is CSVVRGGTEAFF.

The chain joins TRBV12-5 to TRBJ2-5, with 8 bases matching TRBD2. The CDR3 totals 14 residues. The germline gives CDR1 LGHNT, CDR2 FRNRAP. With 3 bases clipped from V and 4 bases from J, the junction kept 4 bases outside the gene matches. CDR3 DNA sequence: TGTGCTAGTGGTTTAGGCGGGGGGATAGAGACCCAGTACTTC. Translating gives CASGLGGGIETQYF.